The rows below give T cell receptor beta chains drawn from one sample of a study of T cell repertoires in ileal Crohn's disease. Libraries were prepared by immunoSEQ multiplex PCR; TCRdb keeps only in-frame clonotypes and omits some of them. The profile shows under 2,000 clones, about 83% of them singletons. Sequencing was done on a sample of ileal tissue. These receptors were obtained from an adult with Crohn's disease. The conserved cysteine and the conserved F or W are not part of the CDR3 here. Not every row has a clone size; where given, it reads once, few, many or a size class.

abundance	v_gene	j_gene	CDR3aa
-	TRBV2	TRBJ1-1	ASSPRAEATEAF
-	TRBV5-1	TRBJ2-3	ASSVSSVPDTQY
-	TRBV5-8	TRBJ2-1	ASSLARIAGSHNEQF
-	TRBV27	TRBJ2-7	ASSSPASGDSEQY
-	TRBV7-7	TRBJ2-7	ASNSNGRGTFESPIWSEQY
-	TRBV30	TRBJ2-5	AWSVGAMAGGRETQY
-	TRBV28	TRBJ2-1	ASSLATQGGWNEQF
-	TRBV29-1	TRBJ1-2	SGTGTGGDTNGYT
-	TRBV27	TRBJ2-1	ASSSTSEDEQF
-	TRBV27	TRBJ2-1	ASSFFGTSGNEQF
-	TRBV19	TRBJ1-2	ASSRQGGYT
-	TRBV9	TRBJ2-3	ASSVAQGLAVDTQY
-	TRBV5-1	TRBJ1-2	ASSLNGGALGYT
-	TRBV4-1	TRBJ1-2	ASSQHVSASNYGYT
-	TRBV5-5	TRBJ2-1	ASSLTESSYNEQF
-	TRBV28	TRBJ1-2	ASSLGQGVHYT
once	TRBV23-1	TRBJ1-5	ASSQSQCYSNQPQH
-	TRBV9	TRBJ1-1	ASSVAPGGAEAF
-	TRBV7-2	TRBJ2-1	ASRRGTEQF
-	TRBV6-5	TRBJ2-7	ASSYGSGTGRDEQY
-	TRBV30	TRBJ1-5	AWQTGGVQPQH
few	TRBV19	TRBJ1-1	ASSTTGGTEAF
-	TRBV7-2	TRBJ2-5	ASSFLAPQETQY
-	TRBV6-1	TRBJ1-1	ASRTGTGGAF
-	TRBV16	TRBJ1-4	ASSQSNINEKLF
few	TRBV27	TRBJ1-1	ASKPSPDRGQTEAF
-	TRBV28	TRBJ2-7	ASRMGQPPYEQY
-	TRBV5-1	TRBJ1-1	ASSLGRRTGGMNTEAF
-	TRBV6-7	TRBJ2-7	ASSQPPRLAESYEQY
-	TRBV5-1	TRBJ2-1	ASSLGWGGRTNEQF
once	TRBV27	TRBJ2-7	ASSLVGRRAGSSYEQY
-	TRBV9	TRBJ2-2	ASSVAGAPLNTGELF
-	TRBV6-5	TRBJ2-2	ASSYGTGGTGELF
-	TRBV7-2	TRBJ2-3	ASSLGPSGATQY
-	TRBV19	TRBJ2-1	ASSTPGTSDMYQQF
-	TRBV9	TRBJ2-3	ASSVEGVLTDTQY
-	TRBV5-1	TRBJ2-1	ASSFLPGGPEQF
once	TRBV7-2	TRBJ2-3	ASRISGLTDTQY
few	TRBV28	TRBJ2-3	ASSSTGHTDTQY
-	TRBV30	TRBJ1-1	AWSVGAGTEAF
-	TRBV6-1	TRBJ2-1	ASSEMPGTGNEQF
-	TRBV14	TRBJ1-3	ASSLAGGGGNTIY
-	TRBV5-1	TRBJ2-2	ASSLRGGGELF
-	TRBV9	TRBJ2-5	ASSSSSAGLAGIGGTQY
-	TRBV14	TRBJ2-7	ASSPLIGTGGEQY
-	TRBV5-5	TRBJ2-1	ASSVTSGRGNEQF